The 14 T cell receptor beta chains in this list originate from one sample, sequenced in a study of T cell responses to AZD1222 COVID-19 vaccine. Assay used: immunoSEQ multiplex PCR; TCRdb lists only in-frame clones, some missing. The sample yields about 180,000 clones, approximately 95% seen once. The sequences come from peripheral blood, collected 28 days after the second dose of the MenACWY control vaccine. The receptors stem from an adult who received the MenACWY meningococcal vaccine as a control.

V gene TRBV5-1 combines with J gene TRBJ1-1; D might be TRBD1 (6 bases). The CDR3 totals 15 residues. The germline gives CDR1 SGHRS, CDR2 YFSETQ. V was clipped by 0 bases and J by 2 bases, with 11 bases between them. CDR3 DNA sequence: TGCGCCAGCAGCTTGGGCAGGGGCGGCAACACTGAAGCTTTCTTT. It encodes CASSLGRGGNTEAFF.

The chain carries TRBV3-1 (or the pseudogene TRBV3-2) and TRBJ2-2; D ambiguous. V was pared by 1 base and J by 7 bases, with 4 bases between. The CDR3 is 12 amino acids. Germline CDR1 LGHDT, CDR2 YNNKEL (reference sequence). The CDR3 spells CASSQAHGELFF. The DNA of the CDR3 is TGTGCCAGCAGCCAAGCCCACGGGGAGCTGTTTTTT.

This clone was counted a single time. The V call is TRBV11-1, the J call TRBJ2-4; D unclear. The CDR3 has 14 amino acids. CDR1 SGHAT and CDR2 FQDESV come from the germline V gene (reference sequence). Trimming left V 1 base short and J 2 bases short, with 6 bases between. The CDR3 DNA reads TGTGCCAGCAGCTTAGAGGAGTCCAAAAACATTCAGTACTTC. This sequence encodes CASSLEESKNIQYF.

V and J are TRBV11-3 and TRBJ2-2; 9 positions agree with TRBD1. Trimming removed 0 bases from V and 4 bases from J; junction bases left unmatched: 12. Germline V gene lookup returns CDR1 SGHNT and CDR2 YENEEA. The CDR3 loop spans 19 amino acids. The CDR3 sequence is CASSLDWPRTGAITGELFF. CDR3 nucleotides: TGTGCCAGCAGCTTAGACTGGCCCCGGACAGGGGCGATCACCGGGGAGCTGTTTTTT.

The chain employs TRBV3-1 (or the pseudogene TRBV3-2) and TRBJ1-5; maybe TRBD1 (6 bases). V lost 1 base and J 2 bases, leaving 18 bases between the germline ends. Germline V lookup: CDR1 LGHDT, CDR2 YNNKEL (reference sequence). The CDR3 totals 18 residues. CDR3: CASSQANIAGVGNQPQHF. DNA of the CDR3: TGTGCCAGCAGCCAAGCCAATATCGCAGGGGTAGGCAATCAGCCCCAGCATTTT.

V gene TRBV3-1 (or the pseudogene TRBV3-2) combines with J gene TRBJ1-1; tentative D call: TRBD1 (5 bases). V was cut by 1 base and J by 4 bases, with 10 bases left in between. Germline V gene sequence: CDR1 LGHDT, CDR2 YNNKEL (reference sequence). The CDR3 sequence is 14 residues long. The CDR3, as DNA: TGTGCCAGCAGCCAAGGTCAGGGCTCCACTGAAGCTTTCTTT. This gives the protein CASSQGQGSTEAFF.

This clone was picked up one time. This rearrangement joins TRBV30 to TRBJ2-2; D is uncertain. V was clipped by 4 bases and J by 4 bases, with 13 bases between them. Per the germline V gene, CDR1 is GTSNPN and CDR2 is SVGIG (reference sequence). This CDR3 contains 14 residues. CDR3 in amino acids: CAWKMRWVTGELFF. CDR3 in DNA: TGTGCCTGGAAAATGCGGTGGGTCACCGGGGAGCTGTTTTTT.

The rearrangement links TRBV5-4 to TRBJ1-1, with D perhaps matching TRBD1 (6 bases). The CDR3 covers 18 residues. Germline CDR1 SGHNT, CDR2 YYREEE (reference sequence). Trimming pared 1 base from V and 2 bases from J, leaving 21 bases between. DNA for the CDR3: TGTGCCAGCAGCTTGAAACCGCAGACACAGGGACCAAACACTGAAGCTTTCTTT. Protein sequence: CASSLKPQTQGPNTEAFF.

The J gene is TRBJ2-1, the V gene TRBV7-8; a weak D match, TRBD1 (6 bases). Between the trimmed V and J ends, which lost 3 bases and 8 bases, there was a span of 23 bases. Germline V lookup: CDR1 SGHVS, CDR2 FQNEAQ. CDR3 length: 17 residues. This CDR3 reads CASSFHITGPPRDEQFF. CDR3 coding DNA: TGTGCCAGCAGCTTTCATATTACAGGGCCCCCTAGGGATGAGCAGTTCTTC.

This clone was seen only once. V gene TRBV6-5 combines with J gene TRBJ1-3, with 7 bases that match TRBD1. This CDR3 comprises 14 residues. J gave up 2 bases and V 6 bases, and 4 bases lay outside the gene matches. Germline loops: CDR1 MNHEY, CDR2 SVGAGI. CDR3: CASRPGQTGNTIYF. DNA for the CDR3: TGTGCCAGCAGACCGGGACAGACTGGAAACACCATATATTTT.

This sequence joins TRBV6-5 and TRBJ1-2; D remains unclear. The germline V gene encodes CDR1 MNHEY and CDR2 SVGAGI. The CDR3 spans 13 residues. V was cut by 4 bases and J by 8 bases, with 14 bases left in between. CDR3 in DNA: TGTGCCAGCAGTTCCCCACAGACTTGGGGCTACACCTTC. Translation gives CASSSPQTWGYTF.

The chain links TRBV12-3 or TRBV12-4 to TRBJ1-1; D call uncertain. V was cut by 1 base and J by 1 base, with 4 bases left in between. The CDR3 totals 13 residues. The CDR3 sequence is CASSLEENTEAFF. CDR3 sequence (DNA): TGTGCCAGCAGTTTAGAGGAGAACACTGAAGCTTTCTTT.

The DNA for the CDR3 is TGTGCCAGCCGGACAGGAGGAAATTCACCCCTCCACTTT. It specifies CASRTGGNSPLHF. The chain recombines TRBV19 with TRBJ1-6, with 7 bases aligning to TRBD1. CDR3 length equals 13 residues. The germline CDR1 and CDR2 sequences are LNHDA and SQIVND (reference sequence). Trimming took 9 bases from V and 7 from J; bases not matched to a gene: 6. Full variable domain (rest looked up from reference TRBV19 and TRBJ1-6): DGGITQSPKYLFRKEGQNVTLSCEQNLNHDAMYWYRQDPGQGLRLIYYSQIVNDFQKGDIAEGYSVSREKKESFPLTVTSAQKNPTAFYLCASRTGGNSPLHFGNGTRLTVT.

The chain recombines TRBV7-2 with TRBJ2-7, with no clear D. The V gene lost 0 bases and the J gene lost 7 bases, with 10 bases spanning the gap. This CDR3 region has 13 residues. The germline CDR1 and CDR2 sequences are SGHTA and FQGNSA. The CDR3 loop reads CASSLAEAGEQYF. In DNA form, the CDR3 reads TGTGCCAGCAGCTTAGCGGAAGCTGGGGAGCAGTACTTC.